This TCR beta chain originates from a study of control samples from healthy donors and cancer patients. The table came from immunoSEQ multiplex PCR; TCRdb's copy has only in-frame clones and leaves some out. Of 130,000 or so clones in the sample, about 90% were seen once. The V gene's germline CDR1 is LGHNA and CDR2 YNFKEQ. The CDR3 totals 17 residues. V gave up 0 bases and J gave up 1 base; unmatched junction bases: 4. This TCR was sampled from a man between 18 and 35 years old in good health. Sequences were obtained from blood. The chain employs TRBV4-2 and TRBJ2-3; 10 positions agree with TRBD1. For the CDR3, the DNA is TGTGCCAGCAGCCAAGAGGTCGGGACAGGGGGCACAGATACGCAGTATTTT. Translation gives CASSQEVGTGGTDTQYF.